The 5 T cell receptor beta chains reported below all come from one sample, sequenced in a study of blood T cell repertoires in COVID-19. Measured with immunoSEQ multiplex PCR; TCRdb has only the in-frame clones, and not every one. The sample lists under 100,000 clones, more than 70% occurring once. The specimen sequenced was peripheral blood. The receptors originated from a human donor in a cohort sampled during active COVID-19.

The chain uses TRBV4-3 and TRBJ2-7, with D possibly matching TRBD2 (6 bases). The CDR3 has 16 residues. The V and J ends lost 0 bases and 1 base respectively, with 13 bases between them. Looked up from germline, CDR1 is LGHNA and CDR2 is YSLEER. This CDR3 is CASSQDGGKPSYEQYF. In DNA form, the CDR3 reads TGCGCCAGCAGCCAAGATGGAGGGAAACCATCCTACGAGCAGTACTTC.

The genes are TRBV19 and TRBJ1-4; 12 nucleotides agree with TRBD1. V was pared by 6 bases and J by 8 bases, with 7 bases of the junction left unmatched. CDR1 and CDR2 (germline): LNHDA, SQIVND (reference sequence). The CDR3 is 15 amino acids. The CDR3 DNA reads TGTGCCAGTAGAATCATTGGGACAGGGGGCGAAAAACTGTTTTTT. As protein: CASRIIGTGGEKLFF.

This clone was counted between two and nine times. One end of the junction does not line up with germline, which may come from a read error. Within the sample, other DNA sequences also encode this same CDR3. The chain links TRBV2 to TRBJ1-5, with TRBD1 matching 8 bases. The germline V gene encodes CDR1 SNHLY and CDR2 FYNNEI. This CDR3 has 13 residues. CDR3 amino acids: CASRGQINQPQHF. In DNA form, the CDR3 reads TGTGCTAGCAGGGGGCAGATCAATCAGCCCCAGCATTTT.

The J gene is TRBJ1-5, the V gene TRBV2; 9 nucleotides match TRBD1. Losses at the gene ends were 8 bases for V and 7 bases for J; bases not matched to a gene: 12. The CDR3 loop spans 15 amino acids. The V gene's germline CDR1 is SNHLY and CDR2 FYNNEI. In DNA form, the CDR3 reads TGTGCCAGCCGACCCGGGACAGGGAATGGGCAGCCCCAGCATTTT. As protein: CASRPGTGNGQPQHF.

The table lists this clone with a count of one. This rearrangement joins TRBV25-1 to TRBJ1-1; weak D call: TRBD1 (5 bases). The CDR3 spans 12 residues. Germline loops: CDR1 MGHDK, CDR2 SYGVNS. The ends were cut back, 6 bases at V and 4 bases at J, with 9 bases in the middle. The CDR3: CASRGPSTEAFF. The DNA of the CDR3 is TGTGCCAGCAGGGGGCCCAGCACTGAAGCTTTCTTT.